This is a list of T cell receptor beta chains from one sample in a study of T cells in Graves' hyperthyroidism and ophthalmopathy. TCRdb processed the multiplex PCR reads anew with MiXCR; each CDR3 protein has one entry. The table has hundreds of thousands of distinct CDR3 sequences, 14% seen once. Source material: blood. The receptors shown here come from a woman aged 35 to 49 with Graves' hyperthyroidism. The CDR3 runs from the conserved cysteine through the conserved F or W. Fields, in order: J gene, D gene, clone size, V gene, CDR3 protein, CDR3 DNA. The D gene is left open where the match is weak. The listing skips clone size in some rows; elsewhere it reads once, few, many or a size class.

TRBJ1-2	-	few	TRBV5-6	CASSSRRDTYGYTF	TGTGCCAGCAGCTCGCGCCGGGACACCTATGGCTACACCTTC
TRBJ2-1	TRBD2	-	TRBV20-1	CSAEDAGLAGASNEQFF	TGCAGTGCTGAAGACGCGGGACTAGCGGGAGCAAGCAATGAGCAGTTCTTC
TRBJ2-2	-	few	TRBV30	CAWSVIRTTNTGELFF	TGTGCCTGGAGTGTAATAAGGACAACGAACACCGGGGAGCTGTTTTTT
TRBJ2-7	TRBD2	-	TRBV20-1	CSAQTGTSGRGTYEQYF	TGCAGTGCTCAAACCGGGACTAGCGGGAGAGGCACCTACGAGCAGTACTTC
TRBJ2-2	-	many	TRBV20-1	CSARDDRTGELFF	TGCAGTGCTAGAGATGATAGGACCGGGGAGCTGTTTTTT
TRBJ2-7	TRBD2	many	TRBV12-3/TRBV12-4	CASSSRTSGRRYEQYF	TGTGCCAGCAGCTCAAGGACTAGCGGGAGGCGGTACGAGCAGTACTTC
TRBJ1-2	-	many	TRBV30	CAWRKRDIQNGYTF	TGTGCCTGGAGAAAACGGGACATCCAGAATGGCTACACCTTC
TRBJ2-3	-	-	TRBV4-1	CASSQASGLGTDTQYF	TGCGCCAGCAGCCAAGCGAGCGGGCTAGGCACAGATACGCAGTATTTT
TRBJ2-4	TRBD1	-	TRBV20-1	CSAPTLTGAKNIQYF	TGCAGTGCTCCGACTCTGACAGGGGCCAAAAACATTCAGTACTTC
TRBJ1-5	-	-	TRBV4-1	CASSQDGRGPYSNQPQHF	TGCGCCAGCAGCCAAGATGGCAGGGGCCCGTATAGCAATCAGCCCCAGCATTTT
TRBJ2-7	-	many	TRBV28	CASSPFLTSSYEQYF	TGTGCCAGCAGTCCCTTCCTAACGAGCTCCTACGAGCAGTACTTC
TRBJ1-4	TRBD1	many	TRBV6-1	CASRQTGGVGPRGEKLFF	TGTGCCAGCAGACAAACAGGGGGAGTCGGTCCGCGGGGTGAAAAACTGTTTTTT
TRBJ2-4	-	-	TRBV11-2	CASSFEIGNIQYF	TGTGCCAGCAGCTTCGAGATTGGAAACATTCAGTACTTC
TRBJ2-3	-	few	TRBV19	CASSTLTSLYSTDTQYF	TGTGCCAGTAGTACCTTAACTAGCCTCTATAGCACAGATACGCAGTATTTT
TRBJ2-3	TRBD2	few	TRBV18	CASSPGLAGVGTDTQYF	TGTGCCAGCTCACCAGGACTAGCGGGAGTTGGCACAGATACGCAGTATTTT
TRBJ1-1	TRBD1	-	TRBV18	CASSSDRNTETFF	TGTGCCAGCTCATCGGACAGGAACACTGAAACTTTCTTT
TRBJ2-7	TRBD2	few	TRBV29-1	CSAGGGRGYEQYF	TGCAGCGCCGGCGGCGGGAGAGGATACGAGCAGTACTTC
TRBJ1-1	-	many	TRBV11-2	CASSTWAGGTEAFF	TGTGCCAGCAGCACCTGGGCAGGAGGCACTGAAGCTTTCTTT
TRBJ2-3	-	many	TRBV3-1	CASSQELEAGRNTDTQYF	TGTGCCAGCAGCCAAGAACTAGAGGCGGGTCGAAACACAGATACGCAGTATTTT
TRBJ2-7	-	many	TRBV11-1	CASSLSLALGNEQYF	TGTGCCAGCAGCTTATCTTTAGCTTTGGGAAACGAGCAGTACTTC
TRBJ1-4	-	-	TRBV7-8	CASSLGIGGFNEKLFF	TGTGCCAGCAGCTTAGGGATCGGGGGGTTTAATGAAAAACTGTTTTTT
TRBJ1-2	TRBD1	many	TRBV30	CAWSVTGDYGYTF	TGTGCCTGGAGTGTGACAGGGGACTATGGCTACACCTTC
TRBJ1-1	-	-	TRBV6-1	CASSGRGVANTEAFF	TGTGCCAGCAGCGGAAGGGGGGTGGCGAACACTGAAGCTTTCTTT
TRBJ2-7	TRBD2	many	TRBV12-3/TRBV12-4	CASKRSSGSHEQYF	TGTGCCAGCAAAAGATCGAGCGGGAGTCACGAGCAGTACTTC
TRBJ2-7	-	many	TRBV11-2	CASTPPGGEGYEQYF	TGTGCCAGCACCCCGCCTGGGGGAGAGGGATACGAGCAGTACTTC
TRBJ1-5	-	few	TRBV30	CAWRAPVSNQPQHF	TGTGCCTGGAGGGCCCCGGTAAGCAATCAGCCCCAGCATTTT
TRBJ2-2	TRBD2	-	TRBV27	CASRAGTSNTGELFF	TGTGCCAGCCGTGCGGGGACTAGTAACACCGGGGAGCTGTTTTTT
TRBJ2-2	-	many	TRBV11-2	CASSLSMINTGELFF	TGTGCCAGCAGCCTGAGTATGATCAACACCGGGGAGCTGTTTTTT
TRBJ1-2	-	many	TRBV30	CAWGGDVYGYTF	TGTGCCTGGGGGGGGGACGTCTATGGCTACACCTTC
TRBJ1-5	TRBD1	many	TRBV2	CASKTGAVDQPQHF	TGTGCCAGCAAGACAGGGGCGGTAGATCAGCCCCAGCATTTT
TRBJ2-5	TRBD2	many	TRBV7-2	CASSYTGTRETQYF	TGTGCCAGCAGCTATACCGGGACTAGAGAGACCCAGTACTTC
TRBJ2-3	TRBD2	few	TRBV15	CATSRRSGGSGSDTQYF	TGTGCCACCAGCAGACGATCGGGAGGTAGCGGGAGTGATACGCAGTATTTT
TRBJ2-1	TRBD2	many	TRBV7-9	CASTGLAGSYNEQFF	TGTGCCAGCACTGGACTAGCGGGATCCTACAATGAGCAGTTCTTC
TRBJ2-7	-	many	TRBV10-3	CAINHSEGYEQYF	TGTGCCATCAACCACTCAGAAGGTTACGAGCAGTACTTC
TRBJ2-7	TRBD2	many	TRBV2	CASSVTSGSLYEQYF	TGTGCCAGCAGTGTGACTAGCGGGAGCCTCTACGAGCAGTACTTC
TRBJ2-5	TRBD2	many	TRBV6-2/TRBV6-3	CASSYRLAGVETQYF	TGTGCCAGCAGTTATCGACTAGCGGGAGTGGAGACCCAGTACTTC
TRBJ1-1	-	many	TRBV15	CATSIDGTSTEAFF	TGTGCCACCAGCATAGACGGGACAAGCACTGAAGCTTTCTTT
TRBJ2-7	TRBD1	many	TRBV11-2	CASSSQGTADYEQYF	TGTGCCAGCAGCTCCCAGGGGACAGCAGACTACGAGCAGTACTTC
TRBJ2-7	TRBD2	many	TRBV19	CASRTTGTSEQYF	TGTGCCAGTAGGACGACTGGGACTAGCGAGCAGTACTTC
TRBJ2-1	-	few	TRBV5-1	CASSLAPGSSYNEQLF	TGCGCCAGCAGCTTGGCTCCAGGGAGCTCCTACAATGAGCAGCTCTTC
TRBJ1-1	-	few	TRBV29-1	CSVEEIGAEAFF	TGCAGCGTTGAAGAAATAGGCGCTGAAGCTTTCTTT
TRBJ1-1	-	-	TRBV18	CASSPKSQGIEAFF	TGTGCCAGCTCACCAAAATCCCAGGGTATTGAAGCTTTCTTT
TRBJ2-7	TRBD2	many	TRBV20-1	CSASGRREGPYEQYF	TGCAGTGCTAGCGGGCGGCGGGAGGGCCCCTACGAGCAGTACTTC
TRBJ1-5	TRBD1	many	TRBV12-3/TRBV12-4	CASNKGQLNQPQHF	TGTGCCAGCAATAAGGGACAGTTAAATCAGCCCCAGCATTTT